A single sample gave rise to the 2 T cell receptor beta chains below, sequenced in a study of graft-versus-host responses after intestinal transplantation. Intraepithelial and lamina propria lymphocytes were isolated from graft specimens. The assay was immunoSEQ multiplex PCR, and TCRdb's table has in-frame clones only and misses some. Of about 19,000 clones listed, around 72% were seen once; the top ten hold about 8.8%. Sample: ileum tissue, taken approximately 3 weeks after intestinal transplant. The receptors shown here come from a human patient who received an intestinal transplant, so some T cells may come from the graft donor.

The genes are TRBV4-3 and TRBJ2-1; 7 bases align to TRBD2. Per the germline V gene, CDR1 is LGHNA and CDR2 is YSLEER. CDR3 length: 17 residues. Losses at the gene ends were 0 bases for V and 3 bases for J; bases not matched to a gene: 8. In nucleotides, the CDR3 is TGCGCCAGCAGCCAAGAATCCGGGGGGTCTCACTACAATGAGCAGTTCTTC. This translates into CASSQESGGSHYNEQFF.

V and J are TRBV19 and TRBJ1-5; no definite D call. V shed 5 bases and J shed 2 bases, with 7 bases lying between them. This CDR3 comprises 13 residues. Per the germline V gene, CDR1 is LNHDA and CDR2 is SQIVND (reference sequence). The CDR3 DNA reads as TGTGCCAGTAGTTCATCGGGCAATCAGCCCCAGCATTTT. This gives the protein CASSSSGNQPQHF.